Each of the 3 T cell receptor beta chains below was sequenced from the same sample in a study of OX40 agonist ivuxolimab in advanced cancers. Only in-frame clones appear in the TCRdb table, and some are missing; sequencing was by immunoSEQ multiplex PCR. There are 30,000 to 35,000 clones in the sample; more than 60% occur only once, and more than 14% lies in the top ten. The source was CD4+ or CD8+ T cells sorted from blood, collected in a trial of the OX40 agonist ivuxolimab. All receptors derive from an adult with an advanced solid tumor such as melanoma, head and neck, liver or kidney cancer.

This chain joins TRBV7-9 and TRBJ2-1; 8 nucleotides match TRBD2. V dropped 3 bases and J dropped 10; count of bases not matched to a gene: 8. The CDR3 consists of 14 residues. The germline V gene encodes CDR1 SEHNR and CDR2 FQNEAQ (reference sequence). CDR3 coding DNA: TGTGCCAGCAGCTTCGGGACTAGTAAAGGAGAGCAGTTCTTC. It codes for CASSFGTSKGEQFF.

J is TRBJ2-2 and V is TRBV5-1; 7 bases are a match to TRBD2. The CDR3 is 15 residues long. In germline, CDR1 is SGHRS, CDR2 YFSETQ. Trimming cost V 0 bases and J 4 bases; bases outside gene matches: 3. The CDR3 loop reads CASSLAGEGTGELFF. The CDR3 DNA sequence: TGCGCCAGCAGCTTGGCCGGGGAGGGCACCGGGGAGCTGTTTTTT. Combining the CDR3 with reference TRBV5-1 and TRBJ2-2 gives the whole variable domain KAGVTQTPRYLIKTRGQQVTLSCSPISGHRSVSWYQQTPGQGLQFLFEYFSETQRNKGNFPGRFSGRQFSNSRSEMNVSTLELGDSALYLCASSLAGEGTGELFFGEGSRLTVL.

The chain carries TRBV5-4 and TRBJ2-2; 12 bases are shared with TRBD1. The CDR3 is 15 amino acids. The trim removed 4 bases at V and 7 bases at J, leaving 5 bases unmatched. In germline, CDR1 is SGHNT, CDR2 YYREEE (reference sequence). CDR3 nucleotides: TGTGCCAGCAGCCCGGGACAGGGGGCCGGCGGGGAGCTGTTTTTT. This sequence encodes CASSPGQGAGGELFF.